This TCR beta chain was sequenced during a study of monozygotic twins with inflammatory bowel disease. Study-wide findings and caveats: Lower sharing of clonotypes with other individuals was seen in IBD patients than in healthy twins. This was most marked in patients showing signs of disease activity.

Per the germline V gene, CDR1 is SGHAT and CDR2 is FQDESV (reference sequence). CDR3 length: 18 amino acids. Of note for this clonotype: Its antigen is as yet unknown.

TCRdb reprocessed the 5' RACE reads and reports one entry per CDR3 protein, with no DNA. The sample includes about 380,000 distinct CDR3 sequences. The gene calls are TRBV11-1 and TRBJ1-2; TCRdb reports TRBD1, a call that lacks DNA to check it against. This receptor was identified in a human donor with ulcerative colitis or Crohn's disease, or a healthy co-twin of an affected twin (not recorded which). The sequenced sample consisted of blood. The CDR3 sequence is CASSRAWGNGGQPYGYTF. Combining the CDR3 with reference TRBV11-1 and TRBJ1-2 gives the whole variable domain EAEVAQSPRYKITEKSQAVAFWCDPISGHATLYWYRQILGQGPELLVQFQDESVVDDSQLPKDRFSAERLKGVDSTLKIQPAELGDSAMYLCASSRAWGNGGQPYGYTFGSGTRLTVV.